Sequencing of this T cell receptor beta chain was carried out in a study of cytomegalovirus exposure and HLA in healthy donors. For the study at large: When about 400 donors were genotyped, roughly four fifths of them were found to fall in the Caucasian-associated ancestry cluster.

Details on this clone: Its antigen is still unknown.

Findings of the study overall: A link between a missense DCLRE1C variant and TCR beta V- and J-gene trimming emerged from a later analysis.

Both 60 Vbeta primers and 13 Jbeta primers went into the PCR. Assay: immunoSEQ multiplex PCR; the TCRdb copy retains only in-frame clones and omits some. The table for this sample gives around 40,000 clones. Germline values: CDR1 ENHRY, CDR2 SYGVKD. V was pared by 4 bases and J by 1 base, with 9 bases between. The CDR3 extends over 14 amino acids. Sequencing used PBMCs. The chain combines TRBV10-3 with TRBJ2-3; D remains ambiguous. This sequence was found in a human donor in good health. The CDR3: CAISAGFGTDTQYF. DNA of the CDR3: TGTGCCATCAGTGCAGGTTTCGGCACAGATACGCAGTATTTT.